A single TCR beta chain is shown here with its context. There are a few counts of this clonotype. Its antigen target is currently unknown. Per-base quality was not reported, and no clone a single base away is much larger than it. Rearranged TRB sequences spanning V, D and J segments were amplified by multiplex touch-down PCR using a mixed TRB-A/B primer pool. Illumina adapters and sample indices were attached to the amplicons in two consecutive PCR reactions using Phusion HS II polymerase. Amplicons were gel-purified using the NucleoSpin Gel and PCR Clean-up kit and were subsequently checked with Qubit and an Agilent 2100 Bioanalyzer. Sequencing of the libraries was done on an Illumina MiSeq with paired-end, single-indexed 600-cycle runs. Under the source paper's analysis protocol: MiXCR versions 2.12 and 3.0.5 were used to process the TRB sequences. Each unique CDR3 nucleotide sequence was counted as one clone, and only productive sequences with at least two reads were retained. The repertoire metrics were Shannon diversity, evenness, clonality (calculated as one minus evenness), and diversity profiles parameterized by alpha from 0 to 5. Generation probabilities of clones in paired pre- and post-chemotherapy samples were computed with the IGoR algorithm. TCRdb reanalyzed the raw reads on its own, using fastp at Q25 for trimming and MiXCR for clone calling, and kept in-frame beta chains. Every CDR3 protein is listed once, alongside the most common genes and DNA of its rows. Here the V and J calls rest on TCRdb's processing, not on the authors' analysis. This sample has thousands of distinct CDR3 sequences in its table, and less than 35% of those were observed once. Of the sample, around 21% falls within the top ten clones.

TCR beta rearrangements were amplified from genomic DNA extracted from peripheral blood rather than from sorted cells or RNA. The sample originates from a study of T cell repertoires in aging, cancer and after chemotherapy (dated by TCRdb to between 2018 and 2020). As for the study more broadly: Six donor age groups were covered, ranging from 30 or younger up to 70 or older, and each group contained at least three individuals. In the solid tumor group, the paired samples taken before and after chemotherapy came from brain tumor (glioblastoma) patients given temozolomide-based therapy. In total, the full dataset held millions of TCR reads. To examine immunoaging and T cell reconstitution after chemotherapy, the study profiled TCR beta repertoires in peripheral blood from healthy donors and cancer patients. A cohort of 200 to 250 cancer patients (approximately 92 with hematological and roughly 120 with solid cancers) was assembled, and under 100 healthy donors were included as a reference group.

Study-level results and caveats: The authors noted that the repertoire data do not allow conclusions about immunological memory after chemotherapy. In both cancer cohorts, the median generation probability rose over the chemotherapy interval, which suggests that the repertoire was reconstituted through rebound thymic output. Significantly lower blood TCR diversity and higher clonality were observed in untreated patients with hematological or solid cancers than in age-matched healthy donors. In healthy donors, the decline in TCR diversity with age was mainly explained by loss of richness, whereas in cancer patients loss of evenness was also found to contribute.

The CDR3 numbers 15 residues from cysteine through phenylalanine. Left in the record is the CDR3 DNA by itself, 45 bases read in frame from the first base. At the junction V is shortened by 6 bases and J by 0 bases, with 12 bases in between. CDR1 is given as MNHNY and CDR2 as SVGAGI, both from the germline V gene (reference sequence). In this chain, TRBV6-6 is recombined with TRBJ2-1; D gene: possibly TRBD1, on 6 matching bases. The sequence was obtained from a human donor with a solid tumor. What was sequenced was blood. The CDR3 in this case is CASRRQESSYNEQFF. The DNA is TGTGCCAGCAGACGACAGGAGAGCTCCTACAATGAGCAGTTCTTC.